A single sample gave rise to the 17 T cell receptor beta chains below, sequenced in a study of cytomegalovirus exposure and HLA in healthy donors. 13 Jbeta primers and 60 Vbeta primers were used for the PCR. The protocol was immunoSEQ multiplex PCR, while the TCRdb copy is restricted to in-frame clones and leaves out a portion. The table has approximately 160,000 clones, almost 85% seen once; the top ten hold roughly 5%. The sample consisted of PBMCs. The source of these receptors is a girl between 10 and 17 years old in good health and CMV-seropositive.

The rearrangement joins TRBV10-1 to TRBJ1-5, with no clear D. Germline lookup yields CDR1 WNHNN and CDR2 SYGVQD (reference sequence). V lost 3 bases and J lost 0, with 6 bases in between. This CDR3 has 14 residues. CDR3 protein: CASSDGSSNQPQHF. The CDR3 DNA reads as TGCGCCAGCAGTGATGGGAGTAGCAATCAGCCCCAGCATTTT.

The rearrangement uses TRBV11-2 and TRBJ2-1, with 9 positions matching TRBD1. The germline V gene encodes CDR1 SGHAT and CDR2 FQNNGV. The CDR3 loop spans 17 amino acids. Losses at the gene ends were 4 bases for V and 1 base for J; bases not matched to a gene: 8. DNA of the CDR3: TGTGCCAGCAGCTCTAGGACAGGGGACCTATCCTACAATGAGCAGTTCTTC. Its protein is CASSSRTGDLSYNEQFF.

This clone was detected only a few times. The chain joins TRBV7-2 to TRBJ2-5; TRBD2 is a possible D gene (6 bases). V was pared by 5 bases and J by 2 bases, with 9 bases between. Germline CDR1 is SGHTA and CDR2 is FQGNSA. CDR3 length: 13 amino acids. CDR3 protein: CASSPGEQETQYF. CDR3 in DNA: TGTGCCAGCAGCCCGGGGGAGCAAGAGACCCAGTACTTC.

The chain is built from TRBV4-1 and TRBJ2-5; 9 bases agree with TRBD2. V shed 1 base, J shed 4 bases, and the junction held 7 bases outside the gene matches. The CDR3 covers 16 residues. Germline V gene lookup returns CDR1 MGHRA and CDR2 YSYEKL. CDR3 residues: CASSQVFSGGRETQYF. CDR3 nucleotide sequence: TGCGCCAGCAGCCAAGTTTTCAGCGGGGGGCGAGAGACCCAGTACTTC.

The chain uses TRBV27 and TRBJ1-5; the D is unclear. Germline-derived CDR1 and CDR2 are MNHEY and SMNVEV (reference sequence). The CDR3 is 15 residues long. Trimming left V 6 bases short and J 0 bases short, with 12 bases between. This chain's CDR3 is CASSPLRNSNQPQHF. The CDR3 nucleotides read TGTGCCAGCAGCCCGCTCAGGAATAGCAATCAGCCCCAGCATTTT.

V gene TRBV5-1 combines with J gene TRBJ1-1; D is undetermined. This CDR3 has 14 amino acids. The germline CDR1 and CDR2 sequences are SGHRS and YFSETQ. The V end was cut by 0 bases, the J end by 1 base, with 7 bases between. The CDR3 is CASSLVAGNTEAFF. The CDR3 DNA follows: TGCGCCAGCAGCTTGGTCGCGGGGAACACTGAAGCTTTCTTT.

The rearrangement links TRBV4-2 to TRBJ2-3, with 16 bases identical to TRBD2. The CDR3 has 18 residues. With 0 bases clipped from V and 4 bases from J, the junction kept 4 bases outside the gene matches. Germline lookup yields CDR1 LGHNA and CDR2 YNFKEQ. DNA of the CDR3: TGTGCCAGCAGCCAAGACGGGACTAGCGGGGGGGAATCAGATACGCAGTATTTT. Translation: CASSQDGTSGGESDTQYF.

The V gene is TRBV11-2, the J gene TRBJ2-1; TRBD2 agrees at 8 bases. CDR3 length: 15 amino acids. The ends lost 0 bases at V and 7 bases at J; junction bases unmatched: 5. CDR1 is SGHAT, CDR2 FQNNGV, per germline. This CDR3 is CASSLEAGALNEQFF. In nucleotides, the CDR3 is TGTGCCAGCAGCTTAGAAGCGGGGGCACTAAATGAGCAGTTCTTC.

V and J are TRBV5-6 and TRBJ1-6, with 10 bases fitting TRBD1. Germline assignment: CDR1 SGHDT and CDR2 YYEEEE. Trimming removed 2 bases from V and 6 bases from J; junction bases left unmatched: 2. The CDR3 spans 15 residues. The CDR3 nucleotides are TGTGCCAGCAGCTTTTGGGACAGGGGTAATTCACCCCTCCACTTT. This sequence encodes CASSFWDRGNSPLHF.

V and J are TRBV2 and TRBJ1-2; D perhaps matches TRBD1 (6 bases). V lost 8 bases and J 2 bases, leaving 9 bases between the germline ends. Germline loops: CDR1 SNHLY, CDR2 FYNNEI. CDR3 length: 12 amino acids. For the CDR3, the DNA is TGTGCCAGCGGGACACTAAACTATGGCTACACCTTC. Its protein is CASGTLNYGYTF.

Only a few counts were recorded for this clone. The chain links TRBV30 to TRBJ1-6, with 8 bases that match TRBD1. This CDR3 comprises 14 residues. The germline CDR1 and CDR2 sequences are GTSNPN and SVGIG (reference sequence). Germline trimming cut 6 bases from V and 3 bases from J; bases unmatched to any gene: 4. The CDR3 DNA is TGTGCCTGTACAGGGGGGATCTATAATTCACCCCTCCACTTT. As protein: CACTGGIYNSPLHF. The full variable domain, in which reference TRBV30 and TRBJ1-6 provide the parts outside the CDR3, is SQTIHQWPATLVQPVGSPLSLECTVEGTSNPNLYWYRQAAGRGLQLLFYSVGIGQISSEVPQNLSASRPQDRQFILSSKKLLLSDSGFYLCACTGGIYNSPLHFGNGTRLTVT.

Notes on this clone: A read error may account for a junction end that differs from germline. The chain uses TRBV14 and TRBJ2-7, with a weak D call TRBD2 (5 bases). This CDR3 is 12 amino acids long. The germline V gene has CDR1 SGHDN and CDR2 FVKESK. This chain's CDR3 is CASSQGRRIEDF. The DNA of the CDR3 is TGTGCCAGCAGCCAAGGGAGGAGGATCGAGGACTTC.

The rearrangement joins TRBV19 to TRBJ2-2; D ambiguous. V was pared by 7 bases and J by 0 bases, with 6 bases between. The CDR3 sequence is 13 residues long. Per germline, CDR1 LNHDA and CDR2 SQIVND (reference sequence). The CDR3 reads CASNRANTGELFF. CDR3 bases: TGTGCCAGTAACAGAGCGAACACCGGGGAGCTGTTTTTT.

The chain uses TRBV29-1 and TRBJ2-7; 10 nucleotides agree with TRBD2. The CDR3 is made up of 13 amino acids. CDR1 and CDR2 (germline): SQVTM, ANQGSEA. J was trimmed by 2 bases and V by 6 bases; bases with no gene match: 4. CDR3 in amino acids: CSVLGLAAYEQYF. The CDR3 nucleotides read TGCAGCGTCCTTGGACTAGCGGCCTACGAGCAGTACTTC.

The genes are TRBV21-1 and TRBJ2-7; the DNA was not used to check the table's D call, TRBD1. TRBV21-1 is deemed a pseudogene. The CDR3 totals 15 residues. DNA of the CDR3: TGTGCCAGCAGCAAAGGGGACAGGGACTCCTACGAGCAGTACTTC. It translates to CASSKGDRDSYEQYF.

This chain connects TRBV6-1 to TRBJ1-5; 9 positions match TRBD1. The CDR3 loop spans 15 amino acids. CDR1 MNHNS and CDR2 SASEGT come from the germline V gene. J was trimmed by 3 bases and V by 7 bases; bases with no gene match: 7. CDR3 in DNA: TGTGCCAGCAAAGAAACAGGGGGCGCCAATCAGCCCCAGCATTTT. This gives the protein CASKETGGANQPQHF.

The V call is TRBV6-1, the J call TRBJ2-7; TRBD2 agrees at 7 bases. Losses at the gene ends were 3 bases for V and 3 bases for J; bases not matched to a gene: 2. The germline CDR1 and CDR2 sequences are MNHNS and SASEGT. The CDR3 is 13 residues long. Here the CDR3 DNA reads TGTGCCAGCAGTGATGGGGGGGGCTACGAGCAGTACTTC. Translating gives CASSDGGGYEQYF.